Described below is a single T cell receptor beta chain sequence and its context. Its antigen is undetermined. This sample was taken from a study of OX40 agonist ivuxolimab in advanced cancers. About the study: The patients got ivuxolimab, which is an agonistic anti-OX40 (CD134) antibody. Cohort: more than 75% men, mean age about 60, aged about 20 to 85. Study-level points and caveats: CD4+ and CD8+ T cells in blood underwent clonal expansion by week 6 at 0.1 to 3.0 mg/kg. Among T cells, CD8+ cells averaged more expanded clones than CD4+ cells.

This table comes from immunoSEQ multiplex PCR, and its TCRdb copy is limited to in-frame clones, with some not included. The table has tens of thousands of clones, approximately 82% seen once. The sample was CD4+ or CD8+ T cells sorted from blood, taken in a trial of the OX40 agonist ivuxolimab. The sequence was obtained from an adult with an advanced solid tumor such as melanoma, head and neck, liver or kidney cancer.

This CDR3 reads CASSVVTGIDGYTF. The DNA for the CDR3 is TGTGCCAGCAGCGTAGTGACAGGGATCGACGGCTACACCTTC. The V call is TRBV7-2, the J call TRBJ1-2; 7 bases map to TRBD1. CDR3 length equals 14 residues. The V gene end was trimmed by 5 bases and the J gene end by 8 bases; junction bases not matched to a gene: 11. From germline, CDR1 is SGHTA and CDR2 FQGNSA.